This T cell receptor beta chain was profiled in a study of T cell repertoires in cytomegalovirus infection. On the study more broadly: Public TCR beta signatures provided an indication of both CMV infection and a matching HLA type. Findings and limits, study-wide: Identification of carriers of CMV plus the relevant HLA was performed using cumulative public TCR beta family frequency. The response measured ex vivo was dominated by TCR beta clonotypes (HLA-C-restricted and CMV-specific).

This clonotype showed up just a few times. Its cognate antigen is unknown. MiXCR, run by TCRdb on the reads, gives a single entry per CDR3 protein. The table shows approximately 700,000 distinct CDR3 sequences, with 35% occurring only once. The CDR3 sequence is 14 residues long. CDR1 DFQATT and CDR2 SNEGSKA come from the germline V gene (reference sequence). V was pared by 6 bases and J by 5 bases, with 11 bases of the junction left unmatched. This sequence joins TRBV20-1 and TRBJ2-7, with 9 bases that match TRBD2. Sequencing input: PBMCs. The receptor was isolated from a human donor in good health (CMV status not recorded). Some clones in this sample may be carry-over from other donors' samples. The DNA of the CDR3 is TGCAGTGCCGCGGGGACTAGCCTGGATGACGAGCAGTACTTC. This encodes CSAAGTSLDDEQYF.